The entry that follows covers one TCR beta chain sequence. No cognate antigen has been identified for it. The record has no base qualities; no much larger clone is one base away. For CDR1 and CDR2, the germline V gene (reference sequence) lists LNHDA and SQIVND. From the cysteine up to the phenylalanine, the CDR3 has a length of 15 residues. Only the CDR3 part of the read is kept: 45 bases, read in frame from the first base. The V end gives up 6 bases and the J end 10 bases, leaving 13 bases in the junction not matched to a gene. Libraries came from 5' RACE. The data were produced on an Illumina HiSeq 2500. The second PCR ran for roughly 7 to 12 cycles and used a J-beta primer mix along with a sample-barcoded 5' primer. Each TCR beta cDNA molecule received a unique molecular identifier from a template-switch 5' adaptor carrying 12 random nucleotides. At least 2.5 million CDR3-containing paired-end reads were obtained from each sample. First-strand cDNA synthesis was performed from all RNA using the Mint cDNA synthesis kit, with priming by a TRBC-specific oligonucleotide. Following uracil-DNA glycosylase treatment, all cDNA underwent a first 18-cycle PCR with the universal primers M1SS and BC2_uni_R. For the original study's pipeline: For normalization, 1 million high-quality reads were randomly selected from each sample, with every read carrying a distinct molecular identifier. Reads with shared molecular identifiers were discarded instead of being binned into consensus sequences. CDR3 identification, clonotype clustering and error correction used MiTCR with a Q25 quality threshold and the strictest error-elimination algorithm. A nonparametric unseen species model with Euler transformation was used to estimate a lower bound on total TCR beta diversity. TCRdb passed the public sequencing reads through fastp at Q25 and MiXCR, retaining productive beta sequences. Every CDR3 protein is listed once, alongside the most common genes and DNA of its rows. These V and J calls derive from TCRdb rather than the authors' analysis. This sample comprises fewer than 1.5 million distinct CDR3 sequences, 40% to 50% of them detected only once. In total, the top ten clones hold around 8% of the sample.

This record belongs to a study of blood T cells in healthy people across ages (dated by TCRdb to about 2015). For context, the study as a whole: In model experiments, roughly one uniquely barcoded TCR beta cDNA molecule per two T cells was captured by template switching. Using the same blood draw, the study looked at two additional independent replicas of 1 million unique cDNA reads for two donors, one aged 18 to 30 and the other aged 80 or older. To avoid experimental bias, donors of different ages were randomly spread across the sequencing lanes. The study measured age-related changes in TCR beta repertoire diversity using deep sequencing normalized with unique cDNA molecular identifiers. The donors were divided into four age groups: young (average around 17 years), middle-aged (about 39), aged (approximately 62) and long-lived (about 79). General conclusions and limits of the study: Because profiling used bulk unsorted PBMCs, naive and antigen-experienced compartments could not be compared conclusively. Because the CMV infection status of the donors was unknown, age-related changes in expanded clonotypes may potentially have been confounded. Estimates of total diversity from one million sequenced T cells were regarded as lower bounds and underestimates. Observed TCR beta diversity per million T cells fell roughly linearly with age, and a significant reduction was already apparent by age approximately 40. The long-lived group showed more naive CD4+ T cells, fewer expanded clones and increased TCR diversity than the aged group, suggesting age selection. A strong correlation was found between observed TCR beta diversity and the percentage of naive T cells measured by flow cytometry.

The roughly 39 donors, aged about 6 to 100 years, were systemically healthy Caucasian individuals from Russia. Each donor gave about 9.8 milliliters of peripheral blood, drawn into EDTA-treated Vacutainer tubes. Ficoll-Paque density-gradient centrifugation was used to isolate PBMCs, with at least 6.5 million per sample. Total RNA, at least 5.5 micrograms per sample, was extracted from PBMCs with Trizol reagent. For every donor, flow cytometry on a PBMC aliquot measured the percentage of naive CD45RAhigh/CD27high T cells. Specimen: blood. This receptor was obtained from a woman aged 18-35 years in good health. The V gene is TRBV19 and the J gene is TRBJ1-5; 9 bases in the middle match TRBD1. Here is the DNA: TGTGCCAGTAGGCCGGGACAGGGCTACCCAGGTCCCCAGCATTTT. Its protein reads: CASRPGQGYPGPQHF.